Presented here are 23 T cell receptor beta chains from one specimen sequenced in a study of T cells in women clearing cervical HPV infection. Assay used: immunoSEQ multiplex PCR; TCRdb lists only in-frame clones, some missing. Seen in this sample are more than 20,000 clones; the ten most common clones hold 2% to 3%. The sample comprised blood buffy coat. The receptors derive from a woman between 18 and 70 years old with a cervical HPV16 infection that either progressed to CIN3+ or cleared (not recorded which).

Turning to this clone: The read terminates 3 residues before the CDR3 end, so the remaining end is supplied by the germline J gene. The rearrangement links TRBV14 to TRBJ1-1; D gene ambiguous. The CDR3 sequence is 14 residues long. Germline V gene data show CDR1 as SGHDN and CDR2 as FVKESK. Incomplete CDR3 DNA: TGTGCCAGCAGCCCTCGAGCGGGAGGGAGTCAG. This encodes CASSPRAGGSQ. The CDR3, in full, reads CASSPRAGGSQAFF.

Comments on this clone: The observed sequence ends 3 residues before the CDR3 terminus, with the missing tail filled in from the germline J gene. This chain links TRBV7-2 with TRBJ2-7; maybe TRBD2 (5 bases). With 3 bases removed from V and 2 bases from J, the gap between germline ends came to 14 bases. Looked up from germline, CDR1 is SGHTA and CDR2 is FQGNSA. CDR3 size: 15 residues. Partial CDR3 DNA: TGTGCCAGCAGCTTTGGGCAGGAGGTTACCTACGAG. This gives the protein CASSFGQEVTYE. The CDR3, in full, reads CASSFGQEVTYEQYF.

In the case of this clone: A read error may account for a junction end that differs from germline. Read coverage stops 3 residues before the CDR3 terminus; the germline J gene supplies the remainder. This CDR3 is also generated by other DNA sequences in the sample. The V call is TRBV7-6, the J call TRBJ2-5, with D perhaps TRBD2 (6 bases). The CDR3 loop spans 15 amino acids. Germline CDR1 and CDR2: SGHVS and FNYEAQ. The part of the CDR3 DNA that was read is TGTGCTAGCAGCTTAGCGGTTAGGTGGTCGGGGACC. It yields the protein CASSLAVRWSGT. The whole CDR3 protein is CASSLAVRWSGTQYF.

With regard to this clone: The CDR3 end is not reached by the read, which stops 3 residues before it; the germline J gene fills it in. This chain uses TRBV7-9 with TRBJ1-2; 7 bases align to TRBD1. The CDR3 covers 14 residues. Germline lookup yields CDR1 SEHNR and CDR2 FQNEAQ (reference sequence). The part of the CDR3 DNA that was read is TGTGCCAGCAGCTTACAGGGGGGAAGGTACGAC. Translation gives CASSLQGGRYD. The full-length CDR3 reads as CASSLQGGRYDYTF.

Note on this clone: The read stops 3 residues short of the end of the CDR3; the missing end is completed from the germline J gene. Additional DNA sequences in this sample encode the identical CDR3. V gene TRBV5-6 combines with J gene TRBJ2-7, with 13 positions matching TRBD2. The CDR3 has 15 residues. The V and J ends lost 4 bases and 3 bases, in that order; junction bases with no gene match: 4. Per germline, CDR1 SGHDT and CDR2 YYEEEE. The CDR3 region is CASSELAGGFYEQYF. The sequenced CDR3 bases are TGTGCCAGCAGCGAACTAGCGGGAGGGTTCTACGAG. Based on the CDR3 plus reference TRBV5-6 and TRBJ2-7, the full variable domain is DAGVTQSPTHLIKTRGQQVTLRCSPKSGHDTVSWYQQALGQGPQFIFQYYEEEERQRGNFPDRFSGHQFPNYSSELNVNALLLGDSALYLCASSELAGGFYEQYFGPGTRLTVT.

Remarks on this clone: The read ends 3 residues before the CDR3 terminus; that terminus is restored from the germline J gene. The V and J genes are TRBV7-9 and TRBJ1-4; perhaps TRBD1 as D (5 bases). From germline, CDR1 is SEHNR and CDR2 FQNEAQ (reference sequence). The CDR3 covers 14 residues. Trimming shortened V by 5 bases and J by 8 bases, and 15 bases separated the two germline ends. The DNA read from the CDR3 is TGTGCCAGCAGCCCCGGCCGGGGGGTGGAAAAA. This sequence encodes CASSPGRGVEK. The CDR3 as a whole reads CASSPGRGVEKLFF.

This CDR3 is CASNPFTGTNNTGELFF. The part of the CDR3 DNA that was read is TGTGCCAGCAACCCCTTTACCGGGACAAATAACACCGGGGAG. The chain links TRBV6-7 to TRBJ2-2, with D perhaps TRBD1 (6 bases). The read ends 3 residues early relative to the CDR3; the germline J gene fills the gap. TRBV6-7 counts as an open reading frame of uncertain function. Between the trimmed V and J ends, which lost 7 bases and 2 bases, there was a span of 20 bases. This CDR3 spans 17 amino acids.

About this clone itself: The sample holds other DNA sequences that translate to the same CDR3. The CDR3 region is CASSIPRGSGNTIYF. CDR3 DNA (partial): TGTGCCAGTAGTATCCCACGAGGGTCTGGAAACACC. The chain combines TRBV19 with TRBJ1-3; D remains unclear. From the germline J gene comes the end of the CDR3, since the read stops 3 residues before it. The CDR3 totals 15 residues. Deletions cut 3 bases from V and 1 base from J, with 10 bases between. Germline V gene lookup returns CDR1 LNHDA and CDR2 SQIVND (reference sequence). The full variable domain, its missing parts supplied by reference TRBV19 and TRBJ1-3, is DGGITQSPKYLFRKEGQNVTLSCEQNLNHDAMYWYRQDPGQGLRLIYYSQIVNDFQKGDIAEGYSVSREKKESFPLTVTSAQKNPTAFYLCASSIPRGSGNTIYFGEGSWLTVV.

For this clone: An end of the junction differs from the germline gene, which may be a read error. Sequencing ends 3 residues short of the CDR3 end; the germline J gene provides the rest. The gene calls are TRBV4-1 and TRBJ2-2; 10 bases map to TRBD2. The CDR3 spans 16 residues. CDR1 MGHRA and CDR2 YSYEKL come from the germline V gene. CDR3 bases read: TGCACCAGCAGCCACCCCGGGACTAGCGCGGTCGGGGAG. Residues: CTSSHPGTSAVGE. From start to end, the CDR3 is CTSSHPGTSAVGELFF.

As regards this clone: The read ends 3 residues early relative to the CDR3; the germline J gene fills the gap. V usage is TRBV7-9 and J usage is TRBJ2-3; 12 positions match TRBD2. CDR3 length equals 13 residues. Germline assignment: CDR1 SEHNR and CDR2 FQNEAQ (reference sequence). Losses at the gene ends were 11 bases for V and 4 bases for J; bases not matched to a gene: 4. CDR3 DNA (partial): TGTGCCTTTCTAGCGGGAGGGCCAGATACG. Encoded protein: CAFLAGGPDT. In full, the CDR3 is CAFLAGGPDTQYF.

A word on this clone: Sequencing ends 3 residues short of the CDR3 end; the germline J gene provides the rest. V gene TRBV2 combines with J gene TRBJ2-1; TRBD2 agrees at 8 bases. Trimming cost V 4 bases and J 6 bases; bases outside gene matches: 14. This CDR3 has 17 amino acids. Germline V gives CDR1 SNHLY, CDR2 FYNNEI. The sequenced CDR3 bases are TGTGCCAGCAGTGGCGATAGCGGGAAGGCGGGCCCCAATGAG. It yields the protein CASSGDSGKAGPNE. The whole CDR3 region reads CASSGDSGKAGPNEQFF.

As concerns this clone: The sequenced fragment ends 3 residues before the CDR3 boundary, so the rest is inferred from the germline J gene. The gene calls are TRBV7-2 and TRBJ2-1; the match to TRBD2 covers 8 bases. The trim removed 5 bases at V and 8 bases at J, leaving 8 bases unmatched. Germline CDR1 SGHTA, CDR2 FQGNSA. The CDR3 is 14 amino acids. The CDR3 loop is CASSPRLALYEQFF. The sequenced part of the CDR3 DNA is TGTGCCAGCAGCCCTCGACTAGCGCTCTATGAG.

Regarding this clone: Read sequence stops 3 residues before the CDR3 end, and the germline J gene provides the missing end. The chain links TRBV7-9 to TRBJ2-3; D possibly corresponds to TRBD2 (5 bases). The CDR3 covers 15 residues. CDR1 and CDR2 from the germline V gene are SEHNR and FQNEAQ (reference sequence). Partial CDR3 DNA: TGTGCCAGCAGCTCGAGCGGCTTCGGCAATCAGCCG. It codes for CASSSSGFGNQP. The complete CDR3 sequence is CASSSSGFGNQPQYF.

Concerning this clone itself: The CDR3 extends 3 residues past the end of the read, so its final part is completed from the germline J gene. This chain uses TRBV19 with TRBJ2-4; a possible D gene is TRBD1 (6 bases). This CDR3 comprises 15 residues. Germline V gene data show CDR1 as LNHDA and CDR2 as SQIVND (reference sequence). The covered CDR3 bases are TGTGCCAGTAGTATAGGTCAGGGGATGGCTCAGCCT. Translating gives CASSIGQGMAQP. The whole CDR3 is CASSIGQGMAQPQYF.

Of note for this clone: The read comes to an end 3 residues before the CDR3 does, leaving the germline J gene to fill in the end. This chain connects TRBV6-1 to TRBJ1-2; 7 bases line up with TRBD1. Losses at the gene ends were 7 bases for V and 5 bases for J; bases not matched to a gene: 7. CDR3 length: 13 residues. CDR1 and CDR2 (germline): MNHNS, SASEGT. CDR3 bases read: TGTGCCAGCAATGAGGCAGGGGGGTATGGC. Its protein product is CASNEAGGYG. The entire CDR3 sequence reads CASNEAGGYGYTF.

Comment on this clone: The DNA ends 3 residues before the CDR3 does, and the rest of the CDR3 is filled in from the germline J gene. V gene TRBV20-1 combines with J gene TRBJ2-7; the D is unclear. V lost 5 bases, J lost 0 bases, and 17 bases lay in between. Germline V gene sequence: CDR1 DFQATT, CDR2 SNEGSKA (reference sequence). This CDR3 region has 15 residues. CDR3 DNA (partial): TGCAGTGCTCGGATCCCAGGCGATACCTCCTACGAG. This codes for CSARIPGDTSYE. The CDR3 in its entirety is CSARIPGDTSYEQYF.

Comments on this clone: Sequencing ends 3 residues short of the CDR3 end; the germline J gene provides the rest. The genes are TRBV5-6 and TRBJ1-1; D is undetermined. The germline gives CDR1 SGHDT, CDR2 YYEEEE. The CDR3 extends over 14 amino acids. The V end was cut by 3 bases, the J end by 4 bases, with 13 bases between. The CDR3: CASSSRRAATEAFF. The DNA read from the CDR3 is TGTGCCAGCAGCTCGCGAAGGGCTGCCACTGAA.

A note on this clone: From the germline J gene comes the end of the CDR3, since the read stops 3 residues before it. The chain carries TRBV9 and TRBJ2-6; TRBD2 is a possible D gene (5 bases). The CDR3 length is 16 residues. The V gene's germline CDR1 is SGDLS and CDR2 YYNGEE. V lost 3 bases and J 0 bases, leaving 10 bases between the germline ends. CDR3 bases read: TGTGCCAGCAGCGAAACGGGGTTCTCTGGGGCCAACGTC. Translation: CASSETGFSGANV. The entire CDR3 is CASSETGFSGANVLTF.

A note on this clone: The read halts 3 residues ahead of the CDR3 end, with the missing end drawn from the germline J gene. This rearrangement joins TRBV2 to TRBJ2-2, with TRBD1 matching 10 bases. CDR1 and CDR2 from the germline V gene are SNHLY and FYNNEI. CDR3 length: 12 residues. The CDR3 reads CASGTGDEKLFF. CDR3 DNA, as far as it was read: TGTGCCAGCGGGACAGGGGATGAAAAG.

A remark on this clone: The CDR3 end lies 3 residues beyond the end of the read and is filled in from the germline J gene. This chain uses TRBV29-1 with TRBJ2-1; D is uncertain. V was trimmed by 0 bases and J by 8 bases, leaving 11 bases between them. CDR3 size: 13 residues. Germline assignment: CDR1 SQVTM and CDR2 ANQGSEA. The part of the CDR3 DNA that was read is TGCAGCGTTGAAGATCTACTCATCGATGAG. Its protein is CSVEDLLIDE. The whole CDR3 is CSVEDLLIDEQFF.

About this clone itself: Other DNA sequences from this sample encode an identical CDR3 as well. The chain's CDR3 is CSVDTSGRAGAGELFF. The DNA read from the CDR3 is TGCAGCGTTGACACTAGCGGGAGGGCGGGGGCTGGGGAG. The J gene is TRBJ2-2, the V gene TRBV29-1; 13 nucleotides agree with TRBD2. Read sequence stops 3 residues before the CDR3 end, and the germline J gene provides the missing end. The CDR3 covers 16 residues. The ends lost 3 bases at V and 8 bases at J; junction bases unmatched: 9. Per the germline V gene, CDR1 is SQVTM and CDR2 is ANQGSEA.

A note on this clone: Read coverage stops 3 residues before the CDR3 terminus; the germline J gene supplies the remainder. V and J are TRBV5-1 and TRBJ2-5; D is ambiguous. The CDR3 consists of 15 residues. Looked up from germline, CDR1 is SGHRS and CDR2 is YFSETQ. The CDR3 bases that were read are TGCGCCAGCAGCTTAGAACCCGGCAGCACAGATACC. Its translation: CASSLEPGSTDT. The CDR3, in full, reads CASSLEPGSTDTQYF.

About this clone itself: Read sequence stops 3 residues before the CDR3 end, and the germline J gene provides the missing end. The V and J genes are TRBV29-1 and TRBJ1-1; D not resolved. Germline CDR1 is SQVTM and CDR2 is ANQGSEA. The CDR3 is 15 residues long. Trimming pared 0 bases from V and 5 bases from J, leaving 16 bases between. CDR3 protein: CSVEDLRGWLTEAFF. The CDR3 DNA, read in part, is TGCAGCGTTGAAGATCTCCGAGGGTGGCTGACTGAA.